These 28 T cell receptor beta chains were sequenced from one sample in a study of cytomegalovirus exposure and HLA in healthy donors. Here immunoSEQ multiplex PCR was the method, and the copy in TCRdb shows in-frame clones only, minus some. Found here are about 170,000 clones, around nine tenths of them singletons; the top ten hold roughly 2.6%. The specimen was PBMCs. Every receptor here comes from a man younger than 30 in good health and CMV-seropositive.

V and J are TRBV5-4 and TRBJ1-4; the match to TRBD1 covers 11 bases. The V gene end was trimmed by 2 bases and the J gene end by 7 bases; junction bases not matched to a gene: 4. The germline V gene encodes CDR1 SGHNT and CDR2 YYREEE (reference sequence). This CDR3 is built from 15 residues. The CDR3 DNA sequence: TGTGCCAGCAGCTTCGGACAGGGGGCTTTTGAAAAACTGTTTTTT. Protein product: CASSFGQGAFEKLFF.

This clone was picked up one time. Here the CDR3 DNA reads TGTGCCAGTCCGGGGACAGGGGTCGGGGAAACTGAAGCTTTCTTT. It encodes CASPGTGVGETEAFF. The rearrangement joins TRBV6-1 to TRBJ1-1; 10 nucleotides line up with TRBD1. V lost 9 bases to trimming and J lost 5 bases; unmatched junction nucleotides: 12. This CDR3 contains 15 residues. In germline, CDR1 is MNHNS, CDR2 SASEGT.

The V gene is TRBV9, the J gene TRBJ2-2; TRBD1 matches at 9 bases. V lost 7 bases and J lost 5; bases outside the gene matches: 6. The CDR3 extends over 14 amino acids. Germline V CDR1 and CDR2: SGDLS, YYNGEE. In DNA, the CDR3 is TGTGCCAGCGCAAAGGGACAGGGTACCGGGGAGCTGTTTTTT. It codes for CASAKGQGTGELFF.

The CDR3 nucleotides read TGTGCCACACGAAGGGACTGGCAAGAGACCCAGTACTTC. Protein product: CATRRDWQETQYF. V usage is TRBV19 and J usage is TRBJ2-5, with D possibly being TRBD2 (6 bases). Per the germline V gene, CDR1 is LNHDA and CDR2 is SQIVND (reference sequence). The length of the CDR3 is 13 residues. Between the trimmed V and J ends, which lost 10 bases and 2 bases, there was a span of 14 bases.

J is TRBJ2-1 and V is TRBV4-2; 8 bases fit TRBD2. CDR3 length: 15 amino acids. After removal of 1 base from V and 7 bases from J, the junction contained 6 bases not matched to a gene. Germline loops: CDR1 LGHNA, CDR2 YNFKEQ. The CDR3 DNA follows: TGTGCCAGCAGCCAAGGACGGGGGGGGAGAAATGAGCAGTTCTTC. This codes for CASSQGRGGRNEQFF.

The rearrangement links TRBV11-2 to TRBJ2-7; possible D gene TRBD1, 5 bases. CDR1 SGHAT and CDR2 FQNNGV come from the germline V gene. The CDR3 covers 14 residues. The V gene lost 1 base and the J gene lost 2 bases, with 9 bases spanning the gap. For the CDR3, the DNA is TGTGCCAGCAGCTTAGGGGGCACCCCCTACGAGCAGTACTTC. This translates into CASSLGGTPYEQYF.

The chain uses TRBV7-2 and TRBJ2-5, with D hard to call. The CDR3 extends over 15 amino acids. CDR1 SGHTA and CDR2 FQGNSA come from the germline V gene. The V end lost 3 bases, the J end lost 5 bases, and 16 bases lay between the germline ends. The CDR3 reads CASSLFVEARETQYF. The CDR3 DNA follows: TGTGCCAGCAGCTTGTTTGTCGAGGCCCGTGAGACCCAGTACTTC.

The J gene is TRBJ2-1, the V gene TRBV7-6; unclear D gene. Per germline, CDR1 SGHVS and CDR2 FNYEAQ. The CDR3 consists of 16 residues. V lost 5 bases and J lost 3, with 17 bases in between. The CDR3 DNA reads as TGTGCCAGCAGCAGTCGAGGAATACGACGCTACAATGAGCAGTTCTTC. This sequence encodes CASSSRGIRRYNEQFF.

The chain is built from TRBV7-9 and TRBJ1-4; TRBD1 matches at 7 bases. Trimming took 5 bases from V and 8 from J; bases not matched to a gene: 8. The CDR3 spans 14 residues. From germline, CDR1 is SEHNR and CDR2 FQNEAQ (reference sequence). DNA of the CDR3: TGTGCCAGCAGCCCGACAGGGAGAGGGGAAAAACTGTTTTTT. Protein product: CASSPTGRGEKLFF.

This clone was seen once. This chain uses TRBV4-1 with TRBJ2-7; D may be TRBD2 (6 bases). Germline CDR1 and CDR2: MGHRA and YSYEKL. This CDR3 region has 12 residues. With 1 base removed from V and 5 bases from J, the gap between germline ends came to 6 bases. This CDR3 reads CASSQAGDEQYF. As DNA, the CDR3 is TGCGCCAGCAGCCAAGCGGGGGACGAGCAGTACTTC.

CDR3 region: CASSPQRGGDYGYTF. In nucleotides, the CDR3 is TGTGCCAGCAGTCCGCAGCGGGGCGGAGACTATGGCTACACCTTC. The chain couples TRBV27 to TRBJ1-2; D perhaps matches TRBD1 (5 bases). CDR1 MNHEY and CDR2 SMNVEV come from the germline V gene (reference sequence). V lost 5 bases and J 3 bases, leaving 16 bases between the germline ends. CDR3 size: 15 residues.

V usage is TRBV11-2 and J usage is TRBJ2-7, with 7 bases matching TRBD1. This CDR3 region has 14 residues. V lost 4 bases to trimming and J lost 7 bases; unmatched junction nucleotides: 10. The germline CDR1 and CDR2 sequences are SGHAT and FQNNGV. This CDR3 reads CASSSPQGPREQYF. The CDR3 nucleotides are TGTGCCAGCAGCTCTCCACAGGGGCCACGGGAGCAGTACTTC. The complete variable domain, with remaining parts taken from reference TRBV11-2 and TRBJ2-7, reads EAGVAQSPRYKIIEKRQSVAFWCNPISGHATLYWYQQILGQGPKLLIQFQNNGVVDDSQLPKDRFSAERLKGVDSTLKIQPAKLEDSAVYLCASSSPQGPREQYFGPGTRLTVT.

This chain uses TRBV10-3 with TRBJ2-1; a possible D gene is TRBD2 (6 bases). The V end lost 11 bases, the J end lost 5 bases, and 19 bases lay between the germline ends. CDR1 and CDR2 (germline): ENHRY, SYGVKD. The CDR3 spans 14 residues. CDR3 in DNA: TGTGCCTCCCGAACCGGGAGTGTTAACAATGAGCAGTTCTTC. This translates into CASRTGSVNNEQFF.

V and J are TRBV28 and TRBJ2-7, with 13 bases aligning to TRBD2. CDR3 length: 15 amino acids. Germline lookup yields CDR1 MDHEN and CDR2 SYDVKM. The trim removed 7 bases at V and 3 bases at J, leaving 6 bases unmatched. DNA for the CDR3: TGTGCCAGCAATCCACTAGCGGGGGGGATCTACGAGCAGTACTTC. Translated: CASNPLAGGIYEQYF.

The V and J genes are TRBV28 and TRBJ1-1, with D possibly being TRBD1 (6 bases). Germline V CDR1 and CDR2: MDHEN, SYDVKM. The CDR3 has 16 amino acids. V shed 4 bases and J shed 3 bases, with 18 bases lying between them. The CDR3 DNA reads TGTGCCAGCAGTTCCCCGCCCAGGGGTTGGCACACTGAAGCTTTCTTT. Translation: CASSSPPRGWHTEAFF.

V is TRBV6-1 and J is TRBJ1-2; TRBD1 matches at 9 bases. Germline V gives CDR1 MNHNS, CDR2 SASEGT. V lost 6 bases and J lost 4; bases outside the gene matches: 6. This CDR3 comprises 14 residues. The CDR3 nucleotides read TGTGCCAGCAGGGGGACAGGGAAGGGCTATGGCTACACCTTC. Translation: CASRGTGKGYGYTF.

J is TRBJ2-5 and V is TRBV11-2; 12 nucleotides match TRBD2. Germline-derived CDR1 and CDR2 are SGHAT and FQNNGV. With 7 bases clipped from V and 5 bases from J, the junction kept 11 bases outside the gene matches. The CDR3 runs 16 residues. This CDR3 is CASTPLAGGPLETQYF. DNA for the CDR3: TGTGCCAGCACCCCTCTAGCGGGAGGGCCCCTGGAGACCCAGTACTTC.

The J gene is TRBJ1-1, the V gene TRBV6-6; D remains unclear. Trimming removed 8 bases from V and 0 bases from J, with 16 bases in between. The CDR3 extends over 15 amino acids. CDR1 is MNHNY, CDR2 SVGAGI, per germline (reference sequence). The CDR3 nucleotides read TGTGCCAGCCGACCCCCGGGAGGGATGAACACTGAAGCTTTCTTT. Translation gives CASRPPGGMNTEAFF.

This clone was observed once. The chain employs TRBV5-1 and TRBJ2-1; TRBD2 aligns across 13 bases. V shed 2 bases, J shed 10 bases, and the junction held 3 bases outside the gene matches. Per the germline V gene, CDR1 is SGHRS and CDR2 is YFSETQ. CDR3 size: 14 residues. CDR3 region: CASSFGLAGVEQFF. The CDR3 DNA reads TGCGCCAGCAGCTTCGGACTAGCGGGAGTCGAGCAGTTCTTC.

The chain is built from TRBV21-1 and TRBJ1-6. TRBV21-1 is a listed pseudogene. The CDR3 has 15 residues. The CDR3 DNA follows: TGTGCCAGCAGCAAAGCCCCGGGACTGGTTCACCCCCTCCACTTT. This translates into CASSKAPGLVHPLHF.

V gene TRBV2 combines with J gene TRBJ1-1; tentatively, D is TRBD1 (6 bases). The V gene lost 6 bases and the J gene lost 7 bases, with 12 bases spanning the gap. The CDR3 has 12 amino acids. Per germline, CDR1 SNHLY and CDR2 FYNNEI. The CDR3 loop is CASSGDRIEAFF. The CDR3 DNA reads as TGTGCCAGCAGCGGCGACAGGATTGAAGCTTTCTTT.

This chain connects TRBV28 to TRBJ1-5, with TRBD1 as a possible D gene (5 bases). V gave up 7 bases and J gave up 0 bases, with 13 bases separating them. CDR1 MDHEN and CDR2 SYDVKM come from the germline V gene. This CDR3 has 15 amino acids. The CDR3 reads CASNPGVASNQPQHF. The CDR3 DNA sequence: TGTGCCAGCAACCCGGGGGTGGCTAGCAATCAGCCCCAGCATTTT. Full variable domain (missing parts from reference TRBV28 and TRBJ1-5): DVKVTQSSRYLVKRTGEKVFLECVQDMDHENMFWYRQDPGLGLRLIYFSYDVKMKEKGDIPEGYSVSREKKERFSLILESASTNQTSMYLCASNPGVASNQPQHFGDGTRLSIL.

The J gene is TRBJ2-2, the V gene TRBV5-1; D perhaps matches TRBD1 (5 bases). Germline loops: CDR1 SGHRS, CDR2 YFSETQ. CDR3 length equals 15 residues. V lost 1 base and J 0 bases, leaving 7 bases between the germline ends. The CDR3 protein is CASSLRRANTGELFF. The CDR3 DNA reads as TGCGCCAGCAGCTTGCGCAGGGCGAACACCGGGGAGCTGTTTTTT.

The CDR3 nucleotides read TGCGCCAGCAGCCAGCGGGGGGGGATTAATGAAAAACTGTTTTTT. This translates into CASSQRGGINEKLFF. The chain joins TRBV4-3 to TRBJ1-4; D might be TRBD1 (5 bases). The CDR3 runs 15 residues. Germline-derived CDR1 and CDR2 are LGHNA and YSLEER. Trimming left V 3 bases short and J 4 bases short, with 12 bases between.

The gene calls are TRBV7-8 and TRBJ2-1, with a tentative D call TRBD2 (5 bases). Germline-derived CDR1 and CDR2 are SGHVS and FQNEAQ. V was clipped by 2 bases and J by 4 bases, with 12 bases between them. This CDR3 has 15 amino acids. The CDR3 DNA reads as TGTGCCAGCAGCTTAAGGCTAGCTAATTACAATGAGCAGTTCTTC. Encoded protein: CASSLRLANYNEQFF.

This clone has just a few counts. The V gene is TRBV25-1, the J gene TRBJ2-2; D not certain. CDR1 MGHDK and CDR2 SYGVNS come from the germline V gene. The CDR3 spans 13 residues. The ends were cut back, 4 bases at V and 4 bases at J, with 7 bases in the middle. The DNA for the CDR3 is TGTGCCAGCAGTGCTGACACCACCGGGGAGCTGTTTTTT. Amino acids: CASSADTTGELFF.

CDR3 coding DNA: TGTGCCAGCAGACAGACGAGGGATTCACCCCTCCACTTT. Protein product: CASRQTRDSPLHF. The chain carries TRBV6-5 and TRBJ1-6; D uncertain. The CDR3 is 13 residues long. V shed 6 bases and J shed 8 bases, with 11 bases lying between them. Germline assignment: CDR1 MNHEY and CDR2 SVGAGI.

This chain joins TRBV7-2 and TRBJ1-5; D remains ambiguous. Germline CDR1 is SGHTA and CDR2 is FQGNSA. This CDR3 is 12 amino acids long. V shed 2 bases and J shed 6 bases, with 5 bases lying between them. CDR3 in amino acids: CASSLYSQPQHF. The CDR3 DNA reads TGTGCCAGCAGCTTATACAGTCAGCCCCAGCATTTT.